The 10 T cell receptor beta chains below all came from one sample that was sequenced in a study of Ad26.COV2.S vaccination and SARS-CoV-2 variants. Clones were sequenced by immunoSEQ multiplex PCR, and TCRdb holds only the in-frame ones, with some missing. The table has roughly 300,000 clones, about 85% seen once; the top ten hold 6.4%. Indicated treatment: roughly 20 received Ad26.COV2.S at low or high dose, single or two shots; 5 received placebo; per-sample allocation not given. The samples were gathered on day 63 after the first injection of vaccine or placebo. Sample: peripheral blood, taken in a trial of Ad26.COV2.S vaccine versus placebo. These TCRs come from a person aged 18 to 65 who received the Ad26.COV2.S COVID-19 vaccine or a placebo.

The chain combines TRBV9 with TRBJ1-6; D might be TRBD1 (5 bases). Trimming cost V 2 bases and J 4 bases, with 10 bases left between them. The CDR3 extends over 15 amino acids. Looked up from germline, CDR1 is SGDLS and CDR2 is YYNGEE. The CDR3 DNA reads TGTGCCAGCAGCGTGGGGGAACCATATAATTCACCCCTCCACTTT. Translating gives CASSVGEPYNSPLHF. Complete variable domain (other parts from reference TRBV9 and TRBJ1-6): DSGVTQTPKHLITATGQRVTLRCSPRSGDLSVYWYQQSLDQGLQFLIQYYNGEERAKGNILERFSAQQFPDLHSELNLSSLELGDSALYFCASSVGEPYNSPLHFGNGTRLTVT.

The rearrangement links TRBV5-4 to TRBJ1-6; D remains unclear. CDR1 and CDR2 (germline): SGHNT, YYREEE (reference sequence). V lost 0 bases, J lost 0 bases, and 13 bases lay in between. This CDR3 spans 18 amino acids. The CDR3 region has the DNA TGTGCCAGCAGCTTGGGTAAAGGTAGCAGCTCCTATAATTCACCCCTCCACTTT. It translates to CASSLGKGSSSYNSPLHF.

The rearrangement joins TRBV2 to TRBJ1-4; D gene unclear. Trimming left V 11 bases short and J 0 bases short, with 10 bases between. From germline, CDR1 is SNHLY and CDR2 FYNNEI. CDR3 length: 13 amino acids. This chain's CDR3 is CASQTATNEKLFF. The CDR3 nucleotides read TGTGCCTCTCAGACGGCAACTAATGAAAAACTGTTTTTT.

This rearrangement joins TRBV6-2 or TRBV6-3 to TRBJ2-5; 10 bases are shared with TRBD1. Looked up from germline, CDR1 is MNHEY and CDR2 is SVGEGT. V lost 2 bases and J lost 5; bases outside the gene matches: 14. The CDR3 consists of 18 residues. The DNA of the CDR3 is TGTGCCAGCAGTTACACCCCATGGGGGACAGGGGATTATGAGACCCAGTACTTC. It encodes CASSYTPWGTGDYETQYF.

The chain has TRBV6-5 and TRBJ1-5; D remains unclear. Germline V gives CDR1 MNHEY, CDR2 SVGAGI. V was shortened by 2 bases and J by 2 bases, with 4 bases between the two germline ends. The CDR3 is 13 residues long. The CDR3 DNA follows: TGTGCCAGCAGTTACAGGCGCAATCAGCCCCAGCATTTT. Translating it yields CASSYRRNQPQHF.

The V gene is TRBV7-3, the J gene TRBJ2-1; no definite D call. Germline lookup yields CDR1 SGHTA and CDR2 FQGTGA. Deletions cut 0 bases from V and 4 bases from J, with 10 bases between. The length of the CDR3 is 15 residues. CDR3 sequence (DNA): TGTGCCAGCAGCTTAACCCCAGAGGTTTACAATGAGCAGTTCTTC. It codes for CASSLTPEVYNEQFF.

The chain recombines TRBV5-4 with TRBJ2-1; the match to TRBD2 covers 16 bases. There are 17 residues in the CDR3. From germline, CDR1 is SGHNT and CDR2 YYREEE (reference sequence). Unmatched junction bases numbered 4, after V lost 4 bases and J lost 3 bases. CDR3 protein: CASSTGTSGGVYNEQFF. In nucleotides, the CDR3 is TGTGCCAGCAGCACCGGGACTAGCGGGGGGGTCTACAATGAGCAGTTCTTC.

The chain employs TRBV27 and TRBJ1-1; D is undetermined. The CDR3 is 14 amino acids. Germline V gene lookup returns CDR1 MNHEY and CDR2 SMNVEV (reference sequence). V lost 2 bases, J lost 0 bases, and 7 bases lay in between. In DNA form, the CDR3 reads TGTGCCAGCAGTTTAGACACAATGAACACTGAAGCTTTCTTT. It yields the protein CASSLDTMNTEAFF.

The V call is TRBV11-2, the J call TRBJ1-1, with 7 bases identical to TRBD1. The CDR3 has 16 residues. Germline V lookup: CDR1 SGHAT, CDR2 FQNNGV. Trimming cost V 2 bases and J 8 bases; bases outside gene matches: 14. The CDR3 spells CASSLRFRGGQEEAFF. The CDR3, as DNA: TGTGCCAGCAGCTTAAGGTTCAGGGGGGGGCAGGAGGAAGCTTTCTTT.

This clone has more than one count but fewer than ten. The chain uses TRBV30 and TRBJ1-1; D is undetermined. V was trimmed by 4 bases and J by 3 bases, leaving 6 bases between them. CDR3 length equals 11 residues. The germline gives CDR1 GTSNPN, CDR2 SVGIG (reference sequence). CDR3 in amino acids: CAWKRDTEAFF. The CDR3 DNA is TGTGCCTGGAAACGGGACACTGAAGCTTTCTTT. The full variable domain, its missing parts supplied by reference TRBV30 and TRBJ1-1, is SQTIHQWPATLVQPVGSPLSLECTVEGTSNPNLYWYRQAAGRGLQLLFYSVGIGQISSEVPQNLSASRPQDRQFILSSKKLLLSDSGFYLCAWKRDTEAFFGQGTRLTVV.